This T cell receptor (beta chain) was found in a study of T cell repertoires in cytomegalovirus infection. Study context: Recently identified HLA-C-restricted and well-studied HLA-B-restricted CMV epitopes were used. An indication of both CMV infection and matching HLA type came from public TCR beta signatures. Findings and caveats of the study: The cumulative frequency of public TCR beta families distinguished individuals who carried CMV together with the relevant HLA. The ex vivo response was dominated by HLA-C-restricted CMV-specific TCR beta clonotypes.

TCRdb used MiXCR to reprocess the reads, holding one entry per CDR3 protein. The repertoire holds 370,000 or so distinct CDR3 sequences, with about a third as singletons. Remarks on this clonotype: As yet, its antigen is unknown.

The TCR sequence derives from a human donor in good health (CMV status not recorded). Some clones in this sample may be carry-over from other donors' samples. The input for sequencing was cultured PBMCs, taken from culture after CMV antigen stimulation.

The CDR3 here is CASRRGLAGVEQFF. The CDR3 DNA reads as TGTGCCAGCAGGAGAGGGTTGGCGGGAGTTGAGCAGTTCTTC. V and J are TRBV7-8 and TRBJ2-1; 7 bases agree with TRBD2. The V segment lost 6 bases and the J segment 9 bases; nucleotides outside the gene matches: 11. The CDR3 is 14 residues long. CDR1 is SGHVS and CDR2 is FQNEAQ in the germline V gene.